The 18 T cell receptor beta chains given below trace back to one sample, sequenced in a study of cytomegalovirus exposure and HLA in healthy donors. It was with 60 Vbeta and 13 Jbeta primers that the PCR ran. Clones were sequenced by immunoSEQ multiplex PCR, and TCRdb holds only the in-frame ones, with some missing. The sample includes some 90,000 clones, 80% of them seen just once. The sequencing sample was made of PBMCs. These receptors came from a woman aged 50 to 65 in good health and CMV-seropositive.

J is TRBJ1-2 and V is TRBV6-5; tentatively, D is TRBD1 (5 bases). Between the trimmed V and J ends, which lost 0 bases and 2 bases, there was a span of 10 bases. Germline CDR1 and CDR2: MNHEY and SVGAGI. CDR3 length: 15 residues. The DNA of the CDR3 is TGTGCCAGCAGTTACTCCCAGGGACTAAACTATGGCTACACCTTC. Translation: CASSYSQGLNYGYTF.

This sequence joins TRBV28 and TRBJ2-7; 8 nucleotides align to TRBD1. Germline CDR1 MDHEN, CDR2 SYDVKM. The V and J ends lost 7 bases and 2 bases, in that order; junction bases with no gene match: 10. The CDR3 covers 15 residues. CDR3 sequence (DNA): TGTGCCAGCACCGACAGGGGTCGGCAAGCCTACGAGCAGTACGTC. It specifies CASTDRGRQAYEQYV.

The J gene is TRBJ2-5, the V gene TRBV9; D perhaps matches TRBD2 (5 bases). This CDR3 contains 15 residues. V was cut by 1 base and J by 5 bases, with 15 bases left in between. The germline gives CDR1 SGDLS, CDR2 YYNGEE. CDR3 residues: CASSVRGQMRETQYF. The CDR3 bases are TGTGCCAGCAGCGTACGGGGTCAAATGAGGGAGACCCAGTACTTC.

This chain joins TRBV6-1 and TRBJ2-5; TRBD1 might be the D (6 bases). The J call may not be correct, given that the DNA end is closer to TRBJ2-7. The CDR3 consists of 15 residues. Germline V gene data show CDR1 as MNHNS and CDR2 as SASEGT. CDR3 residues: CASSEYPRGSYEQYF. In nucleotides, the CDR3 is TGTGCCAGCAGTGAATACCCCAGGGGCTCCTACGAGCAGTACTTC.

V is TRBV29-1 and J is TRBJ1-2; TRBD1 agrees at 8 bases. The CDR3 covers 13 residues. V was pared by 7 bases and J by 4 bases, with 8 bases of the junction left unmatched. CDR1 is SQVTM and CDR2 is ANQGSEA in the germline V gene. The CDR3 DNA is TGCAGCGCCGACAGGGGAATCGGCTATGGCTACACCTTC. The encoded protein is CSADRGIGYGYTF.

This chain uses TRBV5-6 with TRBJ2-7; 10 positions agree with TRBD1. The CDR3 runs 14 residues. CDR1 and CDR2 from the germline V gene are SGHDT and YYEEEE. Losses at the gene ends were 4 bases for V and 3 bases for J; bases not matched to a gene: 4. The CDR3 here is CASSVGQGGYEQYF. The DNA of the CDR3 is TGTGCCAGCAGCGTCGGACAGGGGGGCTACGAGCAGTACTTC.

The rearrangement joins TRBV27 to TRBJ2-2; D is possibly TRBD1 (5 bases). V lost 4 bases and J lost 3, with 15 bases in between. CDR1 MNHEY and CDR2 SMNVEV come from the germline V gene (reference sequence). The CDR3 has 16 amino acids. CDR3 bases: TGTGCCAGCAGTTCCTCTGACTTAGGGGACACCGGGGAGCTGTTTTTT. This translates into CASSSSDLGDTGELFF.

CDR3 in DNA: TGTGCCAGTAGTAGACTGAACTATGGCTACACCTTC. Translation: CASSRLNYGYTF. The rearrangement joins TRBV19 to TRBJ1-2; D not resolved. This CDR3 region has 12 residues. Germline loops: CDR1 LNHDA, CDR2 SQIVND (reference sequence). Trimming shortened V by 4 bases and J by 2 bases, and 5 bases separated the two germline ends.

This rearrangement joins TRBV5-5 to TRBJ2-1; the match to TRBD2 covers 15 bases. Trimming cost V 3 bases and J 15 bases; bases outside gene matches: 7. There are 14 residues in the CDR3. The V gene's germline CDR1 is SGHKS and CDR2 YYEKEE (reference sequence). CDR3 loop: CASSSGLAGGQRFF. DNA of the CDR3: TGTGCCAGCAGCTCGGGACTAGCGGGGGGCCAGCGGTTCTTC. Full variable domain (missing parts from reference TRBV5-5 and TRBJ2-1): DAGVTQSPTHLIKTRGQQVTLRCSPISGHKSVSWYQQVLGQGPQFIFQYYEKEERGRGNFPDRFSARQFPNYSSELNVNALLLGDSALYLCASSSGLAGGQRFFGPGTRLTVL.

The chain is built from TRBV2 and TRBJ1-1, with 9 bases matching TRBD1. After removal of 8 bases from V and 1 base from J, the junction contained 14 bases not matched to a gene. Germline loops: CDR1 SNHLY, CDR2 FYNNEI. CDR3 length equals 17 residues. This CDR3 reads CASSKRDRVFPNTEAFF. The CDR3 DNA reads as TGTGCCAGCTCCAAGCGGGACAGGGTGTTTCCGAACACTGAAGCTTTCTTT.

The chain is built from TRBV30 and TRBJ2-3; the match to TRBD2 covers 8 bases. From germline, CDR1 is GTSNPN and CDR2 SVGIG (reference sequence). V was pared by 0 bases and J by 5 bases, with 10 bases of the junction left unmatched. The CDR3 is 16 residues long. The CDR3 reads CAWSVRGGAGVDTQYF. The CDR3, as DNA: TGTGCCTGGAGTGTACGGGGGGGAGCGGGAGTAGATACGCAGTATTTT.

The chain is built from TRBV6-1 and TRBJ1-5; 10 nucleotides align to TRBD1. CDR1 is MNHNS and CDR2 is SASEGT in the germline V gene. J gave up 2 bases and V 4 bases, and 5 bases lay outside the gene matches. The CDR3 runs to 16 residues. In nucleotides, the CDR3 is TGTGCCAGCAGTGCGGGACAGGGGATCGGCAATCAGCCCCAGCATTTT. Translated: CASSAGQGIGNQPQHF.

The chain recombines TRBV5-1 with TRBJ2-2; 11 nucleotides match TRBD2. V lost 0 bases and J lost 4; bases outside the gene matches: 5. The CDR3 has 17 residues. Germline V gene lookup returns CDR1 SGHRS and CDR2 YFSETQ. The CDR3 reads CASSLGLAGPFTGELFF. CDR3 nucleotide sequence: TGCGCCAGCAGCTTGGGACTAGCGGGGCCCTTCACCGGGGAGCTGTTTTTT.

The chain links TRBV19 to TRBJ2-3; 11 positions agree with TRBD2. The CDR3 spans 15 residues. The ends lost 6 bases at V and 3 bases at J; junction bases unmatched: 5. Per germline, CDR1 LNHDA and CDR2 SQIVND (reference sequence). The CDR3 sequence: CASSLLAGATDTQYF. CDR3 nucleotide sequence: TGTGCCAGTAGCTTACTAGCGGGAGCGACAGATACGCAGTATTTT.

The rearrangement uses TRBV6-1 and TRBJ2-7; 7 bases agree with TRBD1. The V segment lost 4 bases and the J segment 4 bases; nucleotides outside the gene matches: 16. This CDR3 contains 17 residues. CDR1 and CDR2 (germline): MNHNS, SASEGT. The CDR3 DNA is TGTGCCAGCAGTGGGGGCAGGGGGACCAAGACCACTTACGAGCAGTACTTC. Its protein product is CASSGGRGTKTTYEQYF.

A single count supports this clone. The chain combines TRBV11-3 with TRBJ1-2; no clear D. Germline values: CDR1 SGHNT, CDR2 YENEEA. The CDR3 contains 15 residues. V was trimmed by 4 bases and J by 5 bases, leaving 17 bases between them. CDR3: CASSSNSGRAYGYTF. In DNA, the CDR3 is TGTGCCAGCAGCTCCAATTCCGGGAGGGCGTATGGCTACACCTTC. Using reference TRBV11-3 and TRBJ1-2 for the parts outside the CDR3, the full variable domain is EAGVVQSPRYKIIEKKQPVAFWCNPISGHNTLYWYLQNLGQGPELLIRYENEEAVDDSQLPKDRFSAERLKGVDSTLKIQPAELGDSAVYLCASSSNSGRAYGYTFGSGTRLTVV.

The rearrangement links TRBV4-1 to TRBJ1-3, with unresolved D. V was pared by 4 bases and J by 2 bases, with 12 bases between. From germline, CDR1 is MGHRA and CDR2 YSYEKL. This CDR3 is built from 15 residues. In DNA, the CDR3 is TGCGCCAGCAGCCGGGCAGCGGTCACTGGAAACACCATATATTTT. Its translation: CASSRAAVTGNTIYF.

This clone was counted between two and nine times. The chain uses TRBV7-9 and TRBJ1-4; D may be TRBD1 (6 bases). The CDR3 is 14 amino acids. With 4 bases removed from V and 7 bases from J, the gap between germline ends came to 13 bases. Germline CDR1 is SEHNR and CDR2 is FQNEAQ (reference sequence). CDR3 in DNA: TGTGCCAGCAGCTCTGAAGGGGGAACTGAAAAACTGTTTTTT. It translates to CASSSEGGTEKLFF. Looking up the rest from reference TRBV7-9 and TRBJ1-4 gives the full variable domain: DTGVSQNPRHKITKRGQNVTFRCDPISEHNRLYWYRQTLGQGPEFLTYFQNEAQLEKSRLLSDRFSAERPKGSFSTLEIQRTEQGDSAMYLCASSSEGGTEKLFFGSGTQLSVL.